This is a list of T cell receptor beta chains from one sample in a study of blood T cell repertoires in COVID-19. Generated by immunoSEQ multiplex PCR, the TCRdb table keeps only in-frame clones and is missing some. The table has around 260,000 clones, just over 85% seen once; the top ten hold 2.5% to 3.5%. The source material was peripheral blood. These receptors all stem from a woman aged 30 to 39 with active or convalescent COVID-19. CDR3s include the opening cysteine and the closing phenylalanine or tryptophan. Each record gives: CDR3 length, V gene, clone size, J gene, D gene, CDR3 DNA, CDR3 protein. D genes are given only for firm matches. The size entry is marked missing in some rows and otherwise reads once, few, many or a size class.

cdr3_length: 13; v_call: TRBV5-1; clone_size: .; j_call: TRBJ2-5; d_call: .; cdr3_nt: TGCGCCAGCAGCTCCGGGGGTCCGGAGACCCAGTACTTC; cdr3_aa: CASSSGGPETQYF
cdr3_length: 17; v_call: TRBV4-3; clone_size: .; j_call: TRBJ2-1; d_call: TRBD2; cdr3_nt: TGCGCCAGCAGCCAAGATCCGGCTAGCGGGGGTCGGAATGAGCAGTTCTTC; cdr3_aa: CASSQDPASGGRNEQFF
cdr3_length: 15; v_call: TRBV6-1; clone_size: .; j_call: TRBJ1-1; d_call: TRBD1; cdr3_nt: TGTGCCAGCAGAGCGACAGGGTACGGGAACACTGAAGCTTTCTTT; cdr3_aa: CASRATGYGNTEAFF
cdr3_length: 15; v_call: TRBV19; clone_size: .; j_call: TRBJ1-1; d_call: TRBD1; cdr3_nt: TGTGCCAGTAGTACCGCAGGGGGCTGGGTCACTGAAGCTTTCTTT; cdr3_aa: CASSTAGGWVTEAFF
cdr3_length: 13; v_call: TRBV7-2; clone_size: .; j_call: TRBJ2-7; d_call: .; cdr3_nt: TGTGCCAGCAGCTCCCGGACAATCGACGAGCAGTACTTC; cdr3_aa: CASSSRTIDEQYF
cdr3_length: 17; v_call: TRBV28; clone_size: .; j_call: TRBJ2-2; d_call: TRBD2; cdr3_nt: TGTGCCAGCAGTTTATGGAGACTAGCGGGGGGGCCCGGGGAGCTGTTTTTT; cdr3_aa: CASSLWRLAGGPGELFF
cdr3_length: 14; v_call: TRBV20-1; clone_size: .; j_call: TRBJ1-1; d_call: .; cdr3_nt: TGCAGTGCTAGTGGGGAAACAGGTGACACTGAAGCTTTCTTT; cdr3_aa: CSASGETGDTEAFF
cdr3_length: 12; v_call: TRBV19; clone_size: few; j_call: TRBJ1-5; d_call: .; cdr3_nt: TGTGCCAGTAACTTGGGCGGGCAGCCCCAGCATTTT; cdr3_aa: CASNLGGQPQHF
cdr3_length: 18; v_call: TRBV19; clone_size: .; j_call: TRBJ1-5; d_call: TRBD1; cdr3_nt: TGTGCCAGTAGTCCCCGACCGCACGGGACAGGGGCTAATCAGCCCCAGCATTTT; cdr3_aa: CASSPRPHGTGANQPQHF
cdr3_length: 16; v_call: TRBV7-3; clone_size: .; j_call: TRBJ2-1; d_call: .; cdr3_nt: TGTGCCAGCAGCTTAAATTTCGGGGGACCTTACAATGAGCAGTTCTTC; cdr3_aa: CASSLNFGGPYNEQFF
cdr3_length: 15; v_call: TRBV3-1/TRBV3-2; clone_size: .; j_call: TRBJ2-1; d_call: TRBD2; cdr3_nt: TGTGCCAGCAGCCAAGTCGGGGGGGCCCTCGATGAGCAGTTCTTC; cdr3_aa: CASSQVGGALDEQFF
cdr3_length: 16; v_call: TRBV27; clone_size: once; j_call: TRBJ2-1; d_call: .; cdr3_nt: TGTGCCAGCAGTTACTCTGGACTCAGCTCCTACAATGAGCAGTTCTTC; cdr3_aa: CASSYSGLSSYNEQFF
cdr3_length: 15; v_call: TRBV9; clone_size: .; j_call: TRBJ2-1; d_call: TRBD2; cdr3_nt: TGTGCCAGCAGCGCCCCTAGCGGGGGGGTGAATGAGCAGTTCTTC; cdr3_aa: CASSAPSGGVNEQFF
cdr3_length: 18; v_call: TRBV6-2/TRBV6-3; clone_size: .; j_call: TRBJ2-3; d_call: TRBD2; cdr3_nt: TGTGCCAGCAGCCCCGAGGGGACTAGCGGGGGATTCACAGATACGCAGTATTTT; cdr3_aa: CASSPEGTSGGFTDTQYF
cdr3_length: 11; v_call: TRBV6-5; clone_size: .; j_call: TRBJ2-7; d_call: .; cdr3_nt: TGTGCCAGCAGTTACTTATACGAGCAGTACTTC; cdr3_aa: CASSYLYEQYF
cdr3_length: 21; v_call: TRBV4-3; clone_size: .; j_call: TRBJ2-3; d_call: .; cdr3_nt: TGCGCCAGCAGCCAAGAGTTAGGGTCGGCGGGGGCCTTGTTTAAGACAGATACGCAGTATTTT; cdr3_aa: CASSQELGSAGALFKTDTQYF
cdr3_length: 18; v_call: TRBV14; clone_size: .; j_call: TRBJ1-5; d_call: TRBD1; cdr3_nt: TGTGCCAGCAGCCAAGGTGGGACAGGGGGCCTAAAGGCTCAGCCCCAGCATTTT; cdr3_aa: CASSQGGTGGLKAQPQHF
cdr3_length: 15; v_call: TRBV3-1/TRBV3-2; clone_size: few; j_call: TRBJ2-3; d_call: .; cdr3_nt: TGTGCCAGCAGCCAAGGGAGGGTTCAAGCAGATACGCAGTATTTT; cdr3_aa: CASSQGRVQADTQYF
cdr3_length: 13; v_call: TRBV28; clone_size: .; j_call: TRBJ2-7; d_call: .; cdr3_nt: TGTGCCAGCATCCCACAAGATCGCTACGAGCAGTACTTC; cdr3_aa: CASIPQDRYEQYF
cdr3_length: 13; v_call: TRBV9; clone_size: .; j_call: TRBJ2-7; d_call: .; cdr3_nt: TGTGCCAGCAGCGTAGTTGGGGGGAACGAGCAGTACTTC; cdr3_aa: CASSVVGGNEQYF
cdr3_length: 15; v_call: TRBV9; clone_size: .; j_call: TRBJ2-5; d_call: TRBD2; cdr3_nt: TGTGCCAGCAGCGTAGTAGCGGGGGGGGAAGAGACCCAGTACTTC; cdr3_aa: CASSVVAGGEETQYF
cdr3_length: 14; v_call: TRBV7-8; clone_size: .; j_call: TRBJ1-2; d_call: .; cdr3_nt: TGTGCCAGCAGCTTAAATCAGGCTAACTATGGCTACACCTTC; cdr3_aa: CASSLNQANYGYTF
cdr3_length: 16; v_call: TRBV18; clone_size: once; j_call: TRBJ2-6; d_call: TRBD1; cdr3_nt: TGTGCCAGCTCACAGGACAGGAGCTCTGGGGCCAACGTCCTGACTTTC; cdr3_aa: CASSQDRSSGANVLTF
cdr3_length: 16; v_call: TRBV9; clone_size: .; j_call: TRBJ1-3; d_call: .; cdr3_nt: TGTGCCAGCAGCGCAGACAGACTGCGCTCTGGAAACACCATATATTTT; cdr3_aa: CASSADRLRSGNTIYF
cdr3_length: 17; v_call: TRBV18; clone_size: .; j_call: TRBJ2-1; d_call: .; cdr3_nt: TGTGCCAGCTCACCTCCCTTCGCAGTCGACAGAACTAATGAGCAGTTCTTC; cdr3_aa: CASSPPFAVDRTNEQFF
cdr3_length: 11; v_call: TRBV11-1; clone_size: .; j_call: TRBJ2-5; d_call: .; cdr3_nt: TGTGCCACCCGTAGCGGAGAGACCCAGTACTTC; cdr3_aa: CATRSGETQYF
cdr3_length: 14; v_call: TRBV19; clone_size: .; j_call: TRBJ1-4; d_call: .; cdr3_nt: TGTGCCAGTAGTGTGACAGCAACTAATGAAAAACTGTTTTTT; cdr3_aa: CASSVTATNEKLFF
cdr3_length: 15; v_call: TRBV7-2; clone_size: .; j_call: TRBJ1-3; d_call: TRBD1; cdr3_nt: TGTGCCAGCAGCTTAGGGGGACAGGGCGGAAACACCATATATTTT; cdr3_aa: CASSLGGQGGNTIYF
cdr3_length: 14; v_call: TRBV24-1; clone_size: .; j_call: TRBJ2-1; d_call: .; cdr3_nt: TGTGCCACCAGTGATTCGGGCGGGACCAATGAGCAGTTCTTC; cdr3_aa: CATSDSGGTNEQFF
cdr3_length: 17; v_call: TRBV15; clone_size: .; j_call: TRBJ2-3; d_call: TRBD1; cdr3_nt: TGTGCCACCAGCAGATGGGGGGACAGGGGCGGCACAGATACGCAGTATTTT; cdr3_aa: CATSRWGDRGGTDTQYF
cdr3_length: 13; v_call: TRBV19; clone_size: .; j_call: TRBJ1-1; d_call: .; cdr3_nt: TGTGCCAGTAGAAAACAGGGCAACACTGAAGCTTTCTTT; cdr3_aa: CASRKQGNTEAFF
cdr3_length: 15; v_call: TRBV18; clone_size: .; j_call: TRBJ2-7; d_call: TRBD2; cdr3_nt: TGTGCCAGCTCAACGTGGACTAGCGGCTCCTACGAGCAGTACTTC; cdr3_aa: CASSTWTSGSYEQYF
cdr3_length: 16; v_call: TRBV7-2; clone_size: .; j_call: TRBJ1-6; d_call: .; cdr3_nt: TGTGCCAGCAGCCCCAGAGGACAGCTCTTTAATTCACCCCTCCACTTT; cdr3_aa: CASSPRGQLFNSPLHF
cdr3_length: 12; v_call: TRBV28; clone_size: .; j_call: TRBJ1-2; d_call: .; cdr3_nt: TGTGCCAGCAGTTTAACAGGGTATGGCTACACCTTC; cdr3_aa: CASSLTGYGYTF
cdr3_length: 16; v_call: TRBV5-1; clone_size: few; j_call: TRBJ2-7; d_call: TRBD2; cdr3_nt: TGCGCCAGCTACCGAGGGTGGACTAGCGACTCCTACGAGCAGTACTTC; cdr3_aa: CASYRGWTSDSYEQYF
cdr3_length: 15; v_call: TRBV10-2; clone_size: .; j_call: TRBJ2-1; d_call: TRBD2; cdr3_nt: TGCGCCAGCCGCCCAAGCGGGGGGGCGTTAAATGAGCAGTTCTTC; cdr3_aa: CASRPSGGALNEQFF
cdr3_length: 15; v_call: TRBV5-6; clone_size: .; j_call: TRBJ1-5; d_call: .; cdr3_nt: TGTGCCAGCAGCTTCCGGGGGGCGAGCAATCAGCCCCAGCATTTT; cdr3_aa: CASSFRGASNQPQHF
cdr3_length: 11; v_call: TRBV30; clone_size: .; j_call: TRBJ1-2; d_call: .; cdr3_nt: TGTGCCTGGGGACAGAACTATGGCTACACCTTC; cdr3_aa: CAWGQNYGYTF
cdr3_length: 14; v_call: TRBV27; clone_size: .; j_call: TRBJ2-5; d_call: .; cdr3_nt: TGTGCCAGCAGTTTAATGAGCGGCCTGGGGACCCAGTACTTC; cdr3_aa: CASSLMSGLGTQYF
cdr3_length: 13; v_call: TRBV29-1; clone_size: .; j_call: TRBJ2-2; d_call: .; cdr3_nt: TGCAGCGTCGCCAGGGTCAACACCGGGGAGCTGTTTTTT; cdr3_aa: CSVARVNTGELFF
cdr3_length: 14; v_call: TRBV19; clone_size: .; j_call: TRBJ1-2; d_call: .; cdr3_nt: TGTGCCAGTAGTATCCCCACAGGTTACTATGGCTACACCTTC; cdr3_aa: CASSIPTGYYGYTF
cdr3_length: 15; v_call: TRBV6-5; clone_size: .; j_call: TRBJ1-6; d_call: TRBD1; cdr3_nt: TGTGCCAGCTTCAGACAGGGGTCCCATAATTCACCCCTCCACTTT; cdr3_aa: CASFRQGSHNSPLHF
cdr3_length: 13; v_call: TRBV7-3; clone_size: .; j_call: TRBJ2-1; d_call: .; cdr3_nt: TGTGCCAGCAGTCTTGACAGATACAATGAGCAGTTCTTC; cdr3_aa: CASSLDRYNEQFF
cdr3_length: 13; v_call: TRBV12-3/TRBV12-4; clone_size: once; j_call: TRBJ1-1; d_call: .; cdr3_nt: TGTGCCAGCAGTTTTGAGTTTTGGACTGAAGCTTTCTTT; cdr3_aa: CASSFEFWTEAFF
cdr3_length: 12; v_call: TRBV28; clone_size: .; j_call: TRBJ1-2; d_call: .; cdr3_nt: TGTGCCAGCAGTTTACTACCGCCTGGCTACACCTTC; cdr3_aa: CASSLLPPGYTF